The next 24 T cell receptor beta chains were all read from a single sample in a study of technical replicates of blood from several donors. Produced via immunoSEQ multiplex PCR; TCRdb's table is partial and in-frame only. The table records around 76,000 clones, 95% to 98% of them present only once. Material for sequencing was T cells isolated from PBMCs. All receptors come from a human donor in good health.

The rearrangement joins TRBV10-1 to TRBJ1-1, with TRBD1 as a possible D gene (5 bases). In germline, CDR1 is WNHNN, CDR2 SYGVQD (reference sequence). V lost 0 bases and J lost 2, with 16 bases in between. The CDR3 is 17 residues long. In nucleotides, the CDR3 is TGCGCCAGCAGTGAGTCAGCACCAGGACAAACTAACACTGAAGCTTTCTTT. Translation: CASSESAPGQTNTEAFF.

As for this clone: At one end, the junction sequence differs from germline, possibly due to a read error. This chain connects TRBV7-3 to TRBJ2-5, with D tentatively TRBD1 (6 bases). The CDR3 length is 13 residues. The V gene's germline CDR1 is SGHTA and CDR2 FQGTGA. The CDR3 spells CTSSWGPRETQYF. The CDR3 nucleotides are TGTACCAGCAGCTGGGGGCCAAGAGAGACCCAGTACTTC.

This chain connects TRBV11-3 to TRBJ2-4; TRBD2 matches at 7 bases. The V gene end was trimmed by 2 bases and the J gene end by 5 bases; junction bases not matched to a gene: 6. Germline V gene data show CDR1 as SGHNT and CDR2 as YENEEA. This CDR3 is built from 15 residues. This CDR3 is CASSLPREIENIQYF. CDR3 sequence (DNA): TGTGCCAGCAGCTTACCGCGGGAGATCGAAAACATTCAGTACTTC.

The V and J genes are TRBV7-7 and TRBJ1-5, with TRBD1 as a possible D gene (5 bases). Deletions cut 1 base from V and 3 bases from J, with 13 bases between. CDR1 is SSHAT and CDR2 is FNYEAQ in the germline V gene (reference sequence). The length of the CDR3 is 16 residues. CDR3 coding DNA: TGTGCCAGCAGCTTAGTGCCGGGGGACTTCAATCAGCCCCAGCATTTT. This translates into CASSLVPGDFNQPQHF. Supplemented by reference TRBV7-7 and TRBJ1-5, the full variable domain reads GAGVSQSPRYKVTKRGQDVTLRCDPISSHATLYWYQQALGQGPEFLTYFNYEAQPDKSGLPSDRFSAERPEGSISTLTIQRTEQRDSAMYRCASSLVPGDFNQPQHFGDGTRLSIL.

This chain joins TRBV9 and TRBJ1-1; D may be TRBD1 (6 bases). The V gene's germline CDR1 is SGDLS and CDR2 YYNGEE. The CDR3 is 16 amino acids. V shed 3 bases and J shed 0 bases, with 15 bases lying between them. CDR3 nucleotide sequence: TGTGCCAGCAGCGGACGGGACATCCTCATGAACACTGAAGCTTTCTTT. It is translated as CASSGRDILMNTEAFF.

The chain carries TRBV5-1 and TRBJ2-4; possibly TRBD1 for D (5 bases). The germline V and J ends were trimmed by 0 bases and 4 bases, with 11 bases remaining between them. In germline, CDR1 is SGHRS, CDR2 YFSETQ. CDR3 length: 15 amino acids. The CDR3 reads CASSLVDGAKNIQYF. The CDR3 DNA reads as TGCGCCAGCAGCTTGGTAGATGGGGCAAAAAACATTCAGTACTTC.

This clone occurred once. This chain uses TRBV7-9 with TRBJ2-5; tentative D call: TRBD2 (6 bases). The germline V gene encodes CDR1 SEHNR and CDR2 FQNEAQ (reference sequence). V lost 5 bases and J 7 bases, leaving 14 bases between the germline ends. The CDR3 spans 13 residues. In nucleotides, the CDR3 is TGTGCCAGCAGCCCGGGACTCGTCGGGACCCAGTACTTC. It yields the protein CASSPGLVGTQYF.

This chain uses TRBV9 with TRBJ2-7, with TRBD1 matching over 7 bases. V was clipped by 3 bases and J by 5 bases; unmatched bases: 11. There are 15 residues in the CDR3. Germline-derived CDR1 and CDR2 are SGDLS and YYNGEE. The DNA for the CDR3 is TGTGCCAGCAGCGCAACCGGAAGGGGGCAGGACGAGCAGTACTTC. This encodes CASSATGRGQDEQYF.

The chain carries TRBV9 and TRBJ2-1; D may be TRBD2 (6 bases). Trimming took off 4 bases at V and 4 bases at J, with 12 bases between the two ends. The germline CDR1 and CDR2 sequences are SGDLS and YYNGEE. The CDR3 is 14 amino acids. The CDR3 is CASSPWGGYNEQFF. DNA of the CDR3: TGTGCCAGCAGCCCCTGGGGAGGTTACAATGAGCAGTTCTTC.

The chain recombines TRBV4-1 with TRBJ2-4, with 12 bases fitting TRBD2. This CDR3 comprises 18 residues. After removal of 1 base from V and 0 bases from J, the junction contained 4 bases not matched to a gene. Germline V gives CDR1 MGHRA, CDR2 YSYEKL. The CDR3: CASSQGLAGGVAKNIQYF. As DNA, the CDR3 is TGCGCCAGCAGCCAAGGCCTAGCGGGAGGGGTAGCCAAAAACATTCAGTACTTC.

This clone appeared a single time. The CDR3 nucleotides are TGTGCCAGTACCGTCGGTTCGGGTAGCAATCAGCCCCAGCATTTT. Amino acid sequence: CASTVGSGSNQPQHF. The rearrangement uses TRBV19 and TRBJ1-5; D not certain. V was trimmed by 7 bases and J by 0 bases, leaving 13 bases between them. Germline CDR1 is LNHDA and CDR2 is SQIVND (reference sequence). The CDR3 is 15 amino acids.

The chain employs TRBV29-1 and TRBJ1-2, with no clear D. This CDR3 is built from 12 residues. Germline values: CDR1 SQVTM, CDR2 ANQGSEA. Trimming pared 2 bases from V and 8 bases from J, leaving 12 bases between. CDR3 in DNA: TGCAGCGTTGAAACCGCTCCCGGGGGCTACACCTTC. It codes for CSVETAPGGYTF.

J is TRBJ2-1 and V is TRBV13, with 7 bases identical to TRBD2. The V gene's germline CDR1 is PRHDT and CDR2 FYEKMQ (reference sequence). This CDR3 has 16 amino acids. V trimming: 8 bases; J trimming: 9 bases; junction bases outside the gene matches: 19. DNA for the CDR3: TGTGCCAGCCAACCCACGCGGGTGGGAGGGCCTCTTGAGCAGTTCTTC. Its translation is CASQPTRVGGPLEQFF.

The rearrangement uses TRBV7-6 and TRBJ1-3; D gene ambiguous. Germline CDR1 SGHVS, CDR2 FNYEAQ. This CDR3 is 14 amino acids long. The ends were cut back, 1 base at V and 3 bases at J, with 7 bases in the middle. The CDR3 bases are TGTGCCAGCAGCTTAGTATTAAATGGAAACACCATATATTTT. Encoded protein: CASSLVLNGNTIYF.

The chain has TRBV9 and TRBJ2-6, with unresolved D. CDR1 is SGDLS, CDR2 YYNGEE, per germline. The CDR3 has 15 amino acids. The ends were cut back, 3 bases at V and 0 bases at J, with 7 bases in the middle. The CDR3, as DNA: TGTGCCAGCAGCGGGGCCGCCTCTGGGGCCAACGTCCTGACTTTC. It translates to CASSGAASGANVLTF.

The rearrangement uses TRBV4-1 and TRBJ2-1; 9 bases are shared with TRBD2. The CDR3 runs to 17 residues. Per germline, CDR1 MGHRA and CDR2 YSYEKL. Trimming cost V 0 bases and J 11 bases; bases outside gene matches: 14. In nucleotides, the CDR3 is TGCGCCAGCAGCCAAGATCGCAGCGGGAGGTTGACTTCGAAGCAGTTCTTC. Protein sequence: CASSQDRSGRLTSKQFF.

The CDR3 protein is CASSYRYEQYF. The CDR3 nucleotides read TGTGCCAGCAGTTACCGCTACGAGCAGTACTTC. This chain uses TRBV6-5 with TRBJ2-7; D not resolved. Germline lookup yields CDR1 MNHEY and CDR2 SVGAGI. Trimming shortened V by 2 bases and J by 3 bases, and 2 bases separated the two germline ends. The CDR3 consists of 11 residues.

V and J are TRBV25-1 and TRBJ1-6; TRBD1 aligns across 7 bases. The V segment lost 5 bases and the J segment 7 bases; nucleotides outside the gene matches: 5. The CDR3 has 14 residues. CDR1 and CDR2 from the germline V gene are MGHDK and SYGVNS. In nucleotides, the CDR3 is TGTGCCAGCAGTATAAGGACAGGAAATTCACCCCTCCACTTT. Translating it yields CASSIRTGNSPLHF.

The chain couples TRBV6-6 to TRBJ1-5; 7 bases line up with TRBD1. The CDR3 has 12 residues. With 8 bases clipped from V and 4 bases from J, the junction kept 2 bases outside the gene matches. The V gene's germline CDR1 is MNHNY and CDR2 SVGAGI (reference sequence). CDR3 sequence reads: CASRQGNQPQHF. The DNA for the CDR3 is TGTGCCAGCCGACAGGGAAATCAGCCCCAGCATTTT.

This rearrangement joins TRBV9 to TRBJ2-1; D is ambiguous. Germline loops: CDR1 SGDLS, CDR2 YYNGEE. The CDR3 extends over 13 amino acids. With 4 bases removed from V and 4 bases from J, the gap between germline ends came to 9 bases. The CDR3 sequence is CASSPSIYNEQFF. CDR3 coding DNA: TGTGCCAGCAGCCCCAGTATATACAATGAGCAGTTCTTC.

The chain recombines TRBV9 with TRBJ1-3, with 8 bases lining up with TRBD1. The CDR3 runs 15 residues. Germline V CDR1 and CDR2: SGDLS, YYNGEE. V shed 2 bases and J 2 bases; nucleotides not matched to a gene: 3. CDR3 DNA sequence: TGTGCCAGCAGCGTTGAGGACAGGGCTGGAAACACCATATATTTT. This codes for CASSVEDRAGNTIYF.

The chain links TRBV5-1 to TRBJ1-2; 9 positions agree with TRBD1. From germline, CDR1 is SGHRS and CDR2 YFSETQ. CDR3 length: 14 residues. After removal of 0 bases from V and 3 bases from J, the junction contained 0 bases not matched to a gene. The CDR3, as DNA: TGCGCCAGCAGCTTGGGACAGGGGGACTATGGCTACACCTTC. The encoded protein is CASSLGQGDYGYTF.

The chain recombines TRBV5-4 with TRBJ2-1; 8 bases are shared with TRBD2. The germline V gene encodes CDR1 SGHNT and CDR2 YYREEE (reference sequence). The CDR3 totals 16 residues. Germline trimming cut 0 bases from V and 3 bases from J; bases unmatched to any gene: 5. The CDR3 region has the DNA TGTGCCAGCAGCTTGGATCCGGGGGGGGTCTACAATGAGCAGTTCTTC. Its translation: CASSLDPGGVYNEQFF.

The chain's CDR3 is CASSLGAGGYGGELFF. The CDR3 DNA reads as TGTGCCAGCAGTTTAGGAGCGGGAGGATATGGCGGGGAGCTGTTTTTT. The genes are TRBV28 and TRBJ2-2, with 9 bases that match TRBD2. After removal of 2 bases from V and 7 bases from J, the junction contained 8 bases not matched to a gene. The length of the CDR3 is 16 residues. Looked up from germline, CDR1 is MDHEN and CDR2 is SYDVKM.